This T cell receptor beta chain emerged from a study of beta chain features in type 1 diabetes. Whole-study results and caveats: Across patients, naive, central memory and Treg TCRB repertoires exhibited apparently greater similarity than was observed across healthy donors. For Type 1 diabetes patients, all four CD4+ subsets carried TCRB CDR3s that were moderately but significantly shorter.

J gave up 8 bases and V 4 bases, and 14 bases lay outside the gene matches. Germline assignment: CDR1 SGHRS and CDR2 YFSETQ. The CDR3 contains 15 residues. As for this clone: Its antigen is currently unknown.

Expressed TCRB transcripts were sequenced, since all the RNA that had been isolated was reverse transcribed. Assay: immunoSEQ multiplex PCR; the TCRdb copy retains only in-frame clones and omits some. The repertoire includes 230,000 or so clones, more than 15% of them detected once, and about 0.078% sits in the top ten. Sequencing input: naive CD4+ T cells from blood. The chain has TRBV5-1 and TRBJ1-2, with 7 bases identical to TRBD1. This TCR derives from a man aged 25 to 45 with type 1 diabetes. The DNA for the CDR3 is TGCGCCAGCAGCGCCCAACAGGGGAGCTATGGAGGCTACACCTTC. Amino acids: CASSAQQGSYGGYTF.